Listed below are T cell receptor beta chains from one sample, sequenced in a study of OX40 agonist ivuxolimab in advanced cancers. TCRdb's copy holds only in-frame clones and misses some; the assay was immunoSEQ multiplex PCR. The table shows nearly 80,000 clones, with about four fifths occurring only once. Sample: CD4+ or CD8+ T cells sorted from blood, taken in a trial of the OX40 agonist ivuxolimab. The receptor set was obtained from an adult with an advanced solid tumor such as melanoma, head and neck, liver or kidney cancer. CDR3s include the opening cysteine and the closing phenylalanine or tryptophan. A D gene is named only where the DNA matches it firmly. Some rows mark clone size as missing; the rest say once, few, many or name a class of expanded clone.

-	-	TRBV6-5	TRBJ1-6	TGTGCCAGCAGTTATGTCCCAGGGAATAATTCACCCCTCCACTTT	CASSYVPGNNSPLHF
-	-	TRBV14	TRBJ1-6	TGTGCCAGCAGCCAATTCGCTCACTATAATTCACCCCTCCACTTT	CASSQFAHYNSPLHF
-	-	TRBV7-6	TRBJ2-1	TGTGCCAGCAGCACAGTGAGGGCCCCGGGGTACAATGAGCAGTTCTTC	CASSTVRAPGYNEQFF
-	-	TRBV4-1	TRBJ1-2	TGCGCCAGCAGCCAACGTGGCGACGTCAGTTCATACTATGGCTACACCTTC	CASSQRGDVSSYYGYTF
many	TRBD1	TRBV19	TRBJ2-2	TGTGCCAGCTCCGGGACAGGGACCGGGGAGCTGTTTTTT	CASSGTGTGELFF
once	TRBD1	TRBV5-1	TRBJ1-1	TGCGCCAGCAGAGGGGACAGGGGGAACACTGAAGCTTTCTTT	CASRGDRGNTEAFF
-	TRBD2	TRBV4-1	TRBJ2-1	TGCGCCAGCAGCCACCCGGGACTAGCGGGGAATGAGCAGTTCTTC	CASSHPGLAGNEQFF
-	-	TRBV7-8	TRBJ1-1	TGTGCCAGCAGCGAACAGGTTACGGGGACTGAAGCTTTCTTT	CASSEQVTGTEAFF
-	TRBD2	TRBV9	TRBJ2-2	TGTGCCAGCAGCCCCCGGACTAGCGGATTCACCGGGGAGCTGTTTTTT	CASSPRTSGFTGELFF
-	TRBD1	TRBV5-1	TRBJ1-2	TGCGCCAGCAGCTTGCCAACAGGGGACGGCTACACCTTC	CASSLPTGDGYTF
few	TRBD1	TRBV5-1	TRBJ2-2	TGCGCCAGCAGCTTGGAGGCGGGGACAGGGAACACCGGGGAGCTGTTTTTT	CASSLEAGTGNTGELFF
few	-	TRBV30	TRBJ1-1	TGTGCCTGGAGTGTACAGCAGAACACTGAAGCTTTCTTT	CAWSVQQNTEAFF
-	-	TRBV27	TRBJ1-2	TGTGCCAGCAGTTCCGGGACCACTAACTATGGCTACACCTTC	CASSSGTTNYGYTF
once	-	TRBV27	TRBJ2-3	TGTGCCAGCAGTTTATCGGACGCGGGGGATACGCAGTATTTT	CASSLSDAGDTQYF
-	TRBD1	TRBV6-1	TRBJ1-1	TGTGCCAGCATCCCACCCGGGACAGGGACTGAAGCTTTCTTT	CASIPPGTGTEAFF
-	TRBD1	TRBV19	TRBJ1-4	TGTGCCAGTAGTGAAGGGACAGTGGATCGTGAAAAACTGTTTTTT	CASSEGTVDREKLFF